This TCR beta chain came from a study of T cell responses to AZD1222 COVID-19 vaccine. Study-wide results and limits: Nearly half of unique spike-specific TCRs reportedly avoided B.1.351 and B.1.1.7 mutated regions. White British ancestry dominated among donors, who included more females, and clonal diversity was possibly underestimated. Repertoire sampling occurred only after the peak T cell response. Just a handful of AZD1222 recipients were seropositive at baseline.

Of note for this clone: What it recognizes is unknown.

The CDR3 has 16 residues. The germline gives CDR1 LGHDT, CDR2 YNNKEL (reference sequence). Trimming removed 3 bases at V and 2 bases at J, with 14 bases between. Method: immunoSEQ multiplex PCR; TCRdb's copy keeps in-frame clones and lacks some. The table records 85,000 or so clones, 75% to 95% of them present only once. This TCR was sampled from an adult who received the AZD1222 COVID-19 vaccine. The sample consisted of peripheral blood, taken 28 days after the second AZD1222 dose. This sequence joins TRBV3-1 (or the pseudogene TRBV3-2) and TRBJ2-1; D gene ambiguous. CDR3 sequence reads: CASSHLNTITYNEQFF. DNA of the CDR3: TGTGCCAGCAGCCACCTTAACACTATCACCTACAATGAGCAGTTCTTC.